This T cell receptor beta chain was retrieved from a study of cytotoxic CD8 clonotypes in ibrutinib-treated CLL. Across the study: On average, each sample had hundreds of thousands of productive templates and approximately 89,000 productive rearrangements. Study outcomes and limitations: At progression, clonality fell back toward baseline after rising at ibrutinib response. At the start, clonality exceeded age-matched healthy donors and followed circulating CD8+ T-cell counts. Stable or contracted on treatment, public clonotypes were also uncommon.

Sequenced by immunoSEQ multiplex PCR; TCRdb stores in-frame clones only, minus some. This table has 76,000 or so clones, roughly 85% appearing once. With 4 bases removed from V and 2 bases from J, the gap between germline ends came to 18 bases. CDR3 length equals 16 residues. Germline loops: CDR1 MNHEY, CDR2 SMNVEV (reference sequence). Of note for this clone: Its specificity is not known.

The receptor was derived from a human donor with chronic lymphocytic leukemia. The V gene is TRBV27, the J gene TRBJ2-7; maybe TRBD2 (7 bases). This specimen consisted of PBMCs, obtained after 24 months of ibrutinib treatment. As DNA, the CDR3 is TGTGCCAGCAGTTCCCTAAGCGGGAAGGGGGCCTACGAGCAGTACTTC. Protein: CASSSLSGKGAYEQYF.